The 24 T cell receptor beta chains presented below share a single source sample, sequenced in a study of T cell responses to AZD1222 COVID-19 vaccine. The protocol was immunoSEQ multiplex PCR, while the TCRdb copy is restricted to in-frame clones and leaves out a portion. The sample lists about 150,000 clones, about 85% occurring once. The sequencing used peripheral blood, collected on day 0 of AZD1222 vaccination. The origin of the receptors is an adult in good health.

The chain carries TRBV19 and TRBJ2-3, with D perhaps being TRBD1 or TRBD2 (6 bases each). The germline V gene has CDR1 LNHDA and CDR2 SQIVND (reference sequence). V lost 7 bases, J lost 0 bases, and 11 bases lay in between. This CDR3 comprises 14 residues. This CDR3 is CASTWGASTDTQYF. CDR3 sequence (DNA): TGTGCCAGTACCTGGGGGGCAAGCACAGATACGCAGTATTTT.

This clone was seen only a few times. V and J are TRBV2 and TRBJ2-2; D is possibly TRBD1 or TRBD2 (5 bases each). Deletions cut 3 bases from V and 1 base from J, with 9 bases between. This CDR3 spans 15 amino acids. Germline V gene data show CDR1 as SNHLY and CDR2 as FYNNEI. For the CDR3, the DNA is TGTGCCAGCAGTGATTGGGGGTTGAACACCGGGGAGCTGTTTTTT. Protein product: CASSDWGLNTGELFF.

The V and J genes are TRBV4-1 and TRBJ2-7; TRBD2 matches 8 bases. Germline CDR1 is MGHRA and CDR2 is YSYEKL. CDR3 length: 15 residues. V was clipped by 4 bases and J by 5 bases; unmatched bases: 10. CDR3 nucleotides: TGCGCCAGCAGCCCCGGGAGGGCCGATTACAACGAGCAGTACTTC. The encoded protein is CASSPGRADYNEQYF.

The chain uses TRBV7-9 and TRBJ1-1, with D tentatively TRBD1 (5 bases). Trimming pared 8 bases from V and 1 base from J, leaving 11 bases between. Germline V CDR1 and CDR2: SEHNR, FQNEAQ (reference sequence). CDR3 length equals 13 residues. Written as DNA, the CDR3 is TGTGCCAGCGGCAGGGTCAAGAACACTGAAGCTTTCTTT. Translated, it gives CASGRVKNTEAFF. The variable domain in full, with the rest retrieved from reference TRBV7-9 and TRBJ1-1, is DTGVSQNPRHKITKRGQNVTFRCDPISEHNRLYWYRQTLGQGPEFLTYFQNEAQLEKSRLLSDRFSAERPKGSFSTLEIQRTEQGDSAMYLCASGRVKNTEAFFGQGTRLTVV.

V is TRBV7-3 and J is TRBJ1-1, with D unclear. V dropped 3 bases and J dropped 3 bases, with 14 bases sitting between them. CDR1 and CDR2 from the germline V gene are SGHTA and FQGTGA. The CDR3 has 15 amino acids. This CDR3 is CASSLFAGSHTEAFF. The CDR3 DNA reads as TGTGCCAGCAGCTTGTTCGCTGGGAGTCACACTGAAGCTTTCTTT.

The chain is built from TRBV7-3 and TRBJ2-3, with D possibly matching TRBD2 (5 bases). The CDR3 covers 14 residues. Trimming left V 5 bases short and J 3 bases short, with 12 bases between. Germline V gene data show CDR1 as SGHTA and CDR2 as FQGTGA. The CDR3 sequence: CASSPVGGTDTQYF. CDR3 in DNA: TGTGCCAGCAGCCCCGTGGGCGGGACAGATACGCAGTATTTT.

The J gene is TRBJ1-4, the V gene TRBV28, with 8 bases fitting TRBD1. CDR1 and CDR2 from the germline V gene are MDHEN and SYDVKM. Trimming cost V 6 bases and J 5 bases; bases outside gene matches: 8. The CDR3 is made up of 15 amino acids. Here the CDR3 reads CASSSGGQENEKLFF. The CDR3 nucleotides read TGTGCCAGCAGCAGCGGGGGACAGGAGAATGAAAAACTGTTTTTT. Full variable domain (missing parts from reference TRBV28 and TRBJ1-4): DVKVTQSSRYLVKRTGEKVFLECVQDMDHENMFWYRQDPGLGLRLIYFSYDVKMKEKGDIPEGYSVSREKKERFSLILESASTNQTSMYLCASSSGGQENEKLFFGSGTQLSVL.

The chain has TRBV2 and TRBJ1-2; D uncertain. Trimming pared 1 base from V and 4 bases from J, leaving 13 bases between. Germline CDR1 reads SNHLY; CDR2 reads FYNNEI. The CDR3 spans 15 residues. The CDR3 nucleotides read TGTGCCAGCAGTGAAGAGGGAACAGCCTTCTATGGCTACACCTTC. The encoded protein is CASSEEGTAFYGYTF.

The genes are TRBV7-9 and TRBJ2-3, with D perhaps TRBD2 (5 bases). Germline CDR1 and CDR2: SEHNR and FQNEAQ (reference sequence). The CDR3 has 17 residues. V was shortened by 0 bases and J by 0 bases, with 13 bases between the two germline ends. CDR3 bases: TGTGCCAGCAGCTTAGCGGAGGCCGGCCAGAGCACAGATACGCAGTATTTT. This gives the protein CASSLAEAGQSTDTQYF.

The chain recombines TRBV2 with TRBJ2-2, with 8 bases aligning to TRBD2. CDR1 SNHLY and CDR2 FYNNEI come from the germline V gene. Trimming took 1 base from V and 4 from J; bases not matched to a gene: 2. The CDR3 contains 15 residues. CDR3 in DNA: TGTGCCAGCAGTGAAGACCTAGCGGGCACCGGGGAGCTGTTTTTT. As protein: CASSEDLAGTGELFF.

The rearrangement uses TRBV28 and TRBJ1-2; 10 nucleotides agree with TRBD1. Per the germline V gene, CDR1 is MDHEN and CDR2 is SYDVKM. This CDR3 spans 12 amino acids. Trimming at V came to 6 bases and at J to 12 bases, leaving 7 bases not matched to a gene. CDR3 in DNA: TGTGCCAGCAGGACAGGGGGCGTTCCGAACACCTTC. This codes for CASRTGGVPNTF.

This clone was recorded once. This chain uses TRBV7-2 with TRBJ2-5; D is undetermined. Between the trimmed V and J ends, which lost 3 bases and 2 bases, there was a span of 13 bases. The germline V gene has CDR1 SGHTA and CDR2 FQGNSA. CDR3 size: 15 residues. This chain's CDR3 is CASSLMVRPQETQYF. Written as DNA, the CDR3 is TGTGCCAGCAGCTTGATGGTTCGGCCTCAAGAGACCCAGTACTTC. The variable domain in full, completed from reference TRBV7-2 and TRBJ2-5, reads GAGVSQSPSNKVTEKGKDVELRCDPISGHTALYWYRQSLGQGLEFLIYFQGNSAPDKSGLPSDRFSAERTGGSVSTLTIQRTQQEDSAVYLCASSLMVRPQETQYFGPGTRLLVL.

The CDR3 reads CASSTDREIEQYF. The CDR3 DNA reads as TGCGCCAGCAGCACGGACAGGGAAATCGAGCAGTACTTC. The rearrangement joins TRBV5-1 to TRBJ2-7; 8 bases match TRBD1. The CDR3 sequence is 13 residues long. In germline, CDR1 is SGHRS, CDR2 YFSETQ. V lost 4 bases and J lost 6; bases outside the gene matches: 6. Combining the CDR3 with reference TRBV5-1 and TRBJ2-7 gives the whole variable domain KAGVTQTPRYLIKTRGQQVTLSCSPISGHRSVSWYQQTPGQGLQFLFEYFSETQRNKGNFPGRFSGRQFSNSRSEMNVSTLELGDSALYLCASSTDREIEQYFGPGTRLTVT.

The gene calls are TRBV2 and TRBJ2-7, with TRBD2 matching 10 bases. The CDR3 is 14 residues long. V gave up 8 bases and J gave up 3 bases; unmatched junction bases: 7. Germline lookup yields CDR1 SNHLY and CDR2 FYNNEI. CDR3 loop: CASGRLAGYYEQYF. CDR3 nucleotides: TGTGCCAGCGGAAGACTAGCGGGTTACTACGAGCAGTACTTC.

The chain carries TRBV28 and TRBJ1-5; TRBD1 matches at 9 bases. Germline V gene lookup returns CDR1 MDHEN and CDR2 SYDVKM. The CDR3 is made up of 16 amino acids. V gave up 3 bases and J gave up 4 bases; unmatched junction bases: 7. The CDR3 sequence: CASSFYSGQGNQPQHF. CDR3 coding DNA: TGTGCCAGCAGTTTCTACTCCGGACAGGGGAATCAGCCCCAGCATTTT. The full variable domain, with the rest looked up from reference TRBV28 and TRBJ1-5, is DVKVTQSSRYLVKRTGEKVFLECVQDMDHENMFWYRQDPGLGLRLIYFSYDVKMKEKGDIPEGYSVSREKKERFSLILESASTNQTSMYLCASSFYSGQGNQPQHFGDGTRLSIL.

V usage is TRBV19 and J usage is TRBJ2-1; TRBD1 matches at 8 bases. Per the germline V gene, CDR1 is LNHDA and CDR2 is SQIVND (reference sequence). V trimming: 11 bases; J trimming: 3 bases; junction bases outside the gene matches: 9. The CDR3 contains 14 residues. The CDR3 DNA follows: TGTGCCTCTGGGGCAGGGGGCCGCTACAATGAGCAGTTCTTC. Translated: CASGAGGRYNEQFF.

This chain joins TRBV5-1 and TRBJ1-3; possibly TRBD1 for D (5 bases). CDR3 length: 19 residues. Germline V lookup: CDR1 SGHRS, CDR2 YFSETQ. The ends were cut back, 4 bases at V and 0 bases at J, with 23 bases in the middle. The CDR3 DNA sequence: TGCGCCAGCAGCCCGACGGCGAGGGGCCAAGAATACTCTGGAAACACCATATATTTT. The encoded protein is CASSPTARGQEYSGNTIYF. Full variable domain (missing parts from reference TRBV5-1 and TRBJ1-3): KAGVTQTPRYLIKTRGQQVTLSCSPISGHRSVSWYQQTPGQGLQFLFEYFSETQRNKGNFPGRFSGRQFSNSRSEMNVSTLELGDSALYLCASSPTARGQEYSGNTIYFGEGSWLTVV.

The chain employs TRBV30 and TRBJ2-2, with TRBD2 matching over 11 bases. This CDR3 is built from 15 residues. Germline values: CDR1 GTSNPN, CDR2 SVGIG (reference sequence). Trimming took 4 bases from V and 2 from J; bases not matched to a gene: 3. The chain's CDR3 is CAWKGTSGNTGELFF. The CDR3 DNA reads TGTGCCTGGAAGGGGACTAGCGGAAACACCGGGGAGCTGTTTTTT. Full variable domain (missing parts from reference TRBV30 and TRBJ2-2): SQTIHQWPATLVQPVGSPLSLECTVEGTSNPNLYWYRQAAGRGLQLLFYSVGIGQISSEVPQNLSASRPQDRQFILSSKKLLLSDSGFYLCAWKGTSGNTGELFFGEGSRLTVL.

V is TRBV28 and J is TRBJ2-3; D remains unclear. Between the trimmed V and J ends, which lost 6 bases and 9 bases, there was a span of 28 bases. The CDR3 runs to 17 residues. Germline CDR1 is MDHEN and CDR2 is SYDVKM. The CDR3 DNA follows: TGTGCCAGCAGCGAACCTCCTAAACTGACCTCTCATGAGACGCAGTATTTT. Translating gives CASSEPPKLTSHETQYF.

The chain combines TRBV7-8 with TRBJ1-6; D is undetermined. V lost 6 bases to trimming and J lost 3 bases, with 6 bases between them. The germline V gene encodes CDR1 SGHVS and CDR2 FQNEAQ. The CDR3 has 13 amino acids. CDR3 amino acids: CASSRNYNSPLHF. The CDR3 DNA reads TGTGCCAGCAGTAGAAACTATAATTCACCCCTCCACTTT.

This clone was seen only once. This chain uses TRBV6-5 with TRBJ1-6; tentatively, D is TRBD1 (6 bases). The CDR3 covers 14 residues. Trimming took off 5 bases at V and 7 bases at J, with 12 bases between the two ends. Germline loops: CDR1 MNHEY, CDR2 SVGAGI. For the CDR3, the DNA is TGTGCCAGCAGTCCCTATAGGGGGAATTCACCCCTCCACTTT. Its protein is CASSPYRGNSPLHF.

The chain has TRBV11-1 and TRBJ1-3; tentatively, D is TRBD1 (6 bases). The length of the CDR3 is 16 residues. V was shortened by 4 bases and J by 3 bases, with 16 bases between the two germline ends. CDR1 and CDR2 (germline): SGHAT, FQDESV (reference sequence). The CDR3 nucleotides are TGTGCCAGCAGCTGGAGCCCTGGGACATATGGAAACACCATATATTTT. Translation: CASSWSPGTYGNTIYF.

The V and J genes are TRBV19 and TRBJ2-7, with a tentative D call TRBD1 (6 bases). Looked up from germline, CDR1 is LNHDA and CDR2 is SQIVND (reference sequence). The CDR3 covers 18 residues. V lost 4 bases to trimming and J lost 0 bases, with 22 bases between them. Here the CDR3 DNA reads TGTGCCAGTAGTACCCTCGCATCGGGGCAGGGGCACTCCTACGAGCAGTACTTC. This gives the protein CASSTLASGQGHSYEQYF.

This clone has more than one count but fewer than ten. This chain uses TRBV30 with TRBJ2-7; tentative D call: TRBD2 (6 bases). Trimming pared 1 base from V and 2 bases from J, leaving 9 bases between. CDR1 and CDR2 from the germline V gene are GTSNPN and SVGIG (reference sequence). The CDR3 loop spans 13 amino acids. The DNA for the CDR3 is TGTGCCTGGAGTGGCGGGGTCCCCTACGAGCAGTACTTC. The encoded protein is CAWSGGVPYEQYF.